The 17 T cell receptor beta chains below were found in one sample sequenced in a study of blood T cell repertoires in COVID-19. This table comes from immunoSEQ multiplex PCR, and its TCRdb copy is limited to in-frame clones, with some not included. The sample yields 220,000 or so clones, 90% seen once. What was sequenced was PBMCs or T cells enriched from blood (not recorded which). The source of these receptors is a man aged 25-40 years who had been exposed to COVID-19.

V is TRBV11-2 and J is TRBJ2-5; D is unclear. The CDR3 extends over 12 amino acids. Trimming pared 2 bases from V and 1 base from J, leaving 2 bases between. The germline V gene has CDR1 SGHAT and CDR2 FQNNGV. DNA of the CDR3: TGTGCCAGCAGCTTACTCCAAGAGACCCAGTACTTC. As protein: CASSLLQETQYF.

The rearrangement links TRBV6-2 or TRBV6-3 to TRBJ2-2, with TRBD2 matching over 8 bases. Germline assignment: CDR1 MNHEY and CDR2 SVGEGT. The CDR3 sequence is 15 residues long. The V segment lost 2 bases and the J segment 5 bases; nucleotides outside the gene matches: 4. The CDR3 sequence is CASSYGSGATGELFF. The CDR3 region has the DNA TGTGCCAGCAGTTACGGTAGCGGGGCTACCGGGGAGCTGTTTTTT.

The count of this clone is one. The CDR3 protein is CASSPTTTNEKLFF. CDR3 DNA: TGTGCCAGCAGCCCAACAACAACTAATGAAAAACTGTTTTTT. The chain joins TRBV14 to TRBJ1-4; D remains ambiguous. The V and J ends lost 4 bases and 0 bases respectively, with 6 bases between them. This CDR3 has 14 residues. Per the germline V gene, CDR1 is SGHDN and CDR2 is FVKESK.

The chain employs TRBV6-5 and TRBJ2-1, with 8 bases lining up with TRBD2. Trimming cost V 4 bases and J 7 bases; bases outside gene matches: 9. CDR3 size: 15 residues. Germline V gene sequence: CDR1 MNHEY, CDR2 SVGAGI. The CDR3 DNA is TGTGCCAGCAGTTTTACGGGGGGGCTTCAGAATGAGCAGTTCTTC. Translation: CASSFTGGLQNEQFF.

This sequence joins TRBV7-9 and TRBJ1-2; the match to TRBD1 covers 7 bases. The CDR3 has 13 residues. Germline lookup yields CDR1 SEHNR and CDR2 FQNEAQ (reference sequence). The V segment lost 5 bases and the J segment 7 bases; nucleotides outside the gene matches: 7. DNA for the CDR3: TGTGCCAGCAGCGGGGACAGTTCGATTGGCTACACCTTC. Translation gives CASSGDSSIGYTF.

The chain has TRBV23-1 and TRBJ1-1, with unresolved D. TRBV23-1 is given ORF status, its function remaining uncertain. CDR3 length: 17 residues. Trimming removed 0 bases at V and 1 base at J, with 15 bases between. This chain's CDR3 is CASSQSWPGLRNTEAFF. CDR3 nucleotide sequence: TGCGCCAGCAGTCAATCTTGGCCCGGACTTCGGAACACTGAAGCTTTCTTT.

The chain employs TRBV5-5 and TRBJ2-2, with D perhaps matching TRBD2 (5 bases). Trimming shortened V by 4 bases and J by 4 bases, and 14 bases separated the two germline ends. The CDR3 contains 15 residues. Germline-derived CDR1 and CDR2 are SGHKS and YYEKEE (reference sequence). The chain's CDR3 is CASSAKLASTGELFF. Here the CDR3 DNA reads TGTGCCAGCAGCGCGAAGCTAGCAAGCACCGGGGAGCTGTTTTTT.

CDR3 sequence: CASSLDGGPSTDTQYF. The CDR3 DNA reads as TGTGCCAGCAGCTTAGATGGCGGTCCTAGCACAGATACGCAGTATTTT. This rearrangement joins TRBV7-9 to TRBJ2-3; D call uncertain. V lost 1 base to trimming and J lost 0 bases, with 11 bases between them. Germline loops: CDR1 SEHNR, CDR2 FQNEAQ (reference sequence). This CDR3 is built from 16 residues.

The chain links TRBV30 to TRBJ1-3; D gene ambiguous. Looked up from germline, CDR1 is GTSNPN and CDR2 is SVGIG (reference sequence). This CDR3 is 13 amino acids long. Trimming left V 5 bases short and J 0 bases short, with 8 bases between. DNA for the CDR3: TGTGCCTGGGGTATCCCCTCTGGAAACACCATATATTTT. Residues: CAWGIPSGNTIYF.

This clone appeared once. V is TRBV25-1 and J is TRBJ1-1; 7 nucleotides match TRBD1. This CDR3 region has 14 residues. Losses at the gene ends were 6 bases for V and 4 bases for J; bases not matched to a gene: 8. The germline V gene encodes CDR1 MGHDK and CDR2 SYGVNS. The CDR3 spells CASSSNRGITEAFF. CDR3 sequence (DNA): TGTGCCAGCAGCTCAAACAGGGGCATCACTGAAGCTTTCTTT.

This sequence joins TRBV7-6 and TRBJ1-6; 10 bases agree with TRBD1. CDR1 is SGHVS and CDR2 is FNYEAQ in the germline V gene. V dropped 5 bases and J dropped 6; count of bases not matched to a gene: 4. The CDR3 is 15 residues long. CDR3 region: CASSRDRGSNSPLHF. DNA of the CDR3: TGTGCCAGCAGCCGGGACAGGGGAAGTAATTCACCCCTCCACTTT.

The chain carries TRBV4-2 and TRBJ1-1; 9 positions agree with TRBD1. Germline V CDR1 and CDR2: LGHNA, YNFKEQ. The CDR3 has 16 residues. The junction had 8 bases not matched to a gene; V was cut back by 4 bases and J by 2 bases. The DNA of the CDR3 is TGTGCCAGCAGCCCTGAAAGGACAGGGGCTAACACTGAAGCTTTCTTT. Protein: CASSPERTGANTEAFF.

The V gene is TRBV3-1 (or the pseudogene TRBV3-2), the J gene TRBJ1-1; the match to TRBD1 covers 8 bases. From germline, CDR1 is LGHDT and CDR2 YNNKEL (reference sequence). V was clipped by 4 bases and J by 5 bases; unmatched bases: 6. The CDR3 has 14 amino acids. The CDR3 DNA reads as TGTGCCAGCAGCCGATCCGACAGGGGAACTGAAGCTTTCTTT. It translates to CASSRSDRGTEAFF.

The chain has TRBV6-2 or TRBV6-3 and TRBJ1-2; D uncertain. Germline V gene lookup returns CDR1 MNHEY and CDR2 SVGEGT. CDR3 length: 13 amino acids. The germline V and J ends were trimmed by 0 bases and 2 bases, with 4 bases remaining between them. The CDR3 loop reads CASSYSANYGYTF. DNA of the CDR3: TGTGCCAGCAGTTACTCAGCAAACTATGGCTACACCTTC.

V gene TRBV3-1 (or the pseudogene TRBV3-2) combines with J gene TRBJ1-3, with D unresolved. V lost 0 bases and J lost 4, with 10 bases in between. Germline V gives CDR1 LGHDT, CDR2 YNNKEL (reference sequence). The CDR3 contains 15 residues. CDR3 sequence: CASSQDSAGGNTIYF. The CDR3 DNA reads TGTGCCAGCAGCCAAGACTCCGCGGGGGGAAACACCATATATTTT.

This clone is a singleton in its sample. Here the CDR3 reads CSTGTANTGELFF. In DNA, the CDR3 is TGTAGTACCGGGACAGCGAACACCGGGGAGCTGTTTTTT. V is TRBV12-3 or TRBV12-4 and J is TRBJ2-2; 7 bases match TRBD1. The CDR3 sequence is 13 residues long.

This chain links TRBV9 with TRBJ1-1; 7 positions match TRBD1. Germline V lookup: CDR1 SGDLS, CDR2 YYNGEE. This CDR3 has 12 residues. Germline trimming cut 4 bases from V and 5 bases from J; bases unmatched to any gene: 2. The CDR3 nucleotides are TGTGCCAGCAGCCCACAGGGGACTGAAGCTTTCTTT. Its translation is CASSPQGTEAFF.